The rows below give T cell receptor beta chains drawn from one sample of a study of T cell repertoires and HLA-DP antigens. Their cognate antigens are unknown. TCRdb's table, derived via immunoSEQ multiplex PCR, lists solely in-frame clones and lacks some. The profile shows more than 90,000 clones, 92% of them singletons. The sample was CD4+ T cells from PBMCs. The receptors were gathered from a woman aged 18-35 years in good health and CMV-seronegative. The CDR3 runs from the conserved cysteine through the conserved F or W. The D gene is left open where the match is weak. Rows may omit the clone size; those that give it use once, few, many or a size class.

d_call j_call clone_size cdr3_length v_call cdr3_nt cdr3_aa
TRBD1 TRBJ2-1 . 16 TRBV6-6 TGTGCCAGCAGTTACTCGACCAGGGGGCTATGGAATGAGCAGTTCTTC CASSYSTRGLWNEQFF
TRBD2 TRBJ2-3 . 16 TRBV7-3 TGTGCCAGCAGCCGTACTAGCGGGGGACCCTCGGATACGCAGTATTTT CASSRTSGGPSDTQYF
. TRBJ2-3 . 11 TRBV25-1 TGTGCCAGCAGTCCGGGAAATACGCAGTATTTT CASSPGNTQYF
. TRBJ1-1 . 10 TRBV20-1 TGCAGTGCTAGCGACGATGAAGCTTTCTTT CSASDDEAFF
TRBD1 TRBJ1-4 once 14 TRBV2 TGTGCCAGCAGGACAGGGGTAACTAATGAAAAACTGTTTTTT CASRTGVTNEKLFF
TRBD2 TRBJ2-3 once 16 TRBV7-2 TGTGCCAGCAGCTACCGACTAGCGATTTCCACAGATACGCAGTATTTT CASSYRLAISTDTQYF
TRBD2 TRBJ2-3 . 16 TRBV9 TGTGCCAGCAGCGTGGCTAGCGGAACCTCCACAGATACGCAGTATTTT CASSVASGTSTDTQYF
. TRBJ1-6 . 16 TRBV4-2 TGTGCCAGCAGCCAAGAGGGGAGGGGCGTAAATTCACCCCTCCACTTT CASSQEGRGVNSPLHF
. TRBJ2-7 . 15 TRBV28 TGTGCCAGCAGAGGTATCGGGGTTGGCTCCTACGAGCAGTACTTC CASRGIGVGSYEQYF
. TRBJ2-7 . 14 TRBV6-5 TGTGCCAGCAGTCGCCCTTGGTCCAGCTACGAGCAGTACTTC CASSRPWSSYEQYF
. TRBJ2-3 . 15 TRBV4-1 TGCGCCAGCAGCCAAATCCCTGGGGGCACAGATACGCAGTATTTT CASSQIPGGTDTQYF
. TRBJ2-6 . 15 TRBV6-5 TGTGCCAGCAGTATATACAGGGCTGGGGCCAACGTCCTGACTTTC CASSIYRAGANVLTF
. TRBJ1-4 . 14 TRBV19 TGTGCCAGTAGTGCCGGGACTGTTAATGAAAAACTGTTTTTT CASSAGTVNEKLFF
TRBD1 TRBJ1-1 . 15 TRBV5-1 TGCGCCAGCAGCGGGACAGGGTCCATGAACACTGAAGCTTTCTTT CASSGTGSMNTEAFF
. TRBJ1-1 once 13 TRBV29-1 TGCAGCGTTGAAATCCAAAGGAGTTCTGAAGCTTTCTTT CSVEIQRSSEAFF
TRBD1 TRBJ1-4 . 16 TRBV25-1 TGTGCCAGCAGTGAATCAAGGGGGACAGGGGGTGAAAAACTGTTTTTT CASSESRGTGGEKLFF
. TRBJ1-5 . 17 TRBV18 TGTGCCAGCTCACTAAACTTGTCGGGACCGACGATTCAGCCCCAGCATTTT CASSLNLSGPTIQPQHF
TRBD2 TRBJ2-1 . 19 TRBV4-1 TGCGCCAGCAGCCAGGGGGACGGCAAGACTAGCGGGAGGTTCAGTGAGCAGTTCTTC CASSQGDGKTSGRFSEQFF
TRBD1 TRBJ2-4 . 14 TRBV2 TGTGCCAGCCGACACCGGGACAGGGGGAACATTCAGTACTTC CASRHRDRGNIQYF
. TRBJ2-7 . 14 TRBV7-9 TGTGCCAGCAGCCCGGGCCGACAGTCCTACGAGCAGTACTTC CASSPGRQSYEQYF
. TRBJ2-1 . 15 TRBV7-2 TGTGCCAGCAGCTTAGTGCCGGGGTCCGGCAATGAGCAGTTCTTC CASSLVPGSGNEQFF
. TRBJ2-3 . 15 TRBV11-2 TGTGCCAGCAGCGCCGACCGGGTGGGCACAGATACGCAGTATTTT CASSADRVGTDTQYF
. TRBJ2-2 . 14 TRBV6-1 TGTGCCAGCAGTGCACAGGGAAACACCGGGGAGCTGTTTTTT CASSAQGNTGELFF
TRBD1 TRBJ1-1 few 20 TRBV15 TGTGCCACCAGCAGTCTACGAGGGACCTTCATGGGACAGGGGCAGGCTGAAGCTTTCTTT CATSSLRGTFMGQGQAEAFF
. TRBJ2-3 . 16 TRBV29-1 TGCAGCGTTGAACTCCTACAGGATACTAGCACAGATACGCAGTATTTT CSVELLQDTSTDTQYF
. TRBJ2-2 . 14 TRBV5-1 TGCGCCAGCAGCCTAGGACAGAACACCGGGGAGCTGTTTTTT CASSLGQNTGELFF
. TRBJ1-2 once 12 TRBV11-2 TGTGCCAGCAGCCCCCTGACCTATGGCTACACCTTC CASSPLTYGYTF
. TRBJ1-2 . 14 TRBV5-6 TGCGCCAGCAGCTTCGACAGAACTAACTATGGCTACACCTTC CASSFDRTNYGYTF
. TRBJ1-2 . 20 TRBV4-1 TGCGCCAGCAGCCAATGGATAAGGGGGTCCGCAGGGGAGAAGAACTATGGCTACACCTTC CASSQWIRGSAGEKNYGYTF
. TRBJ2-5 . 15 TRBV7-2 TGTGCCAGCACCCACAGGTGGGGGGGCCTTGAGACCCAGTACTTC CASTHRWGGLETQYF
. TRBJ2-5 . 18 TRBV19 TGTGCCAGTAGTATAGAGCCCCCGGCGAGGCGGTTCCAAGAGACCCAGTACTTC CASSIEPPARRFQETQYF
. TRBJ1-1 . 13 TRBV5-1 TGCGCCAGCAGGGTACAGGAGAACACTGAAGCTTTCTTT CASRVQENTEAFF
. TRBJ2-2 . 15 TRBV19 TGTGCCAGTAGTATAATGAAGACCAGCACCGGGGAGCTGTTTTTT CASSIMKTSTGELFF
. TRBJ2-5 . 13 TRBV28 TGTGCCAGCAGTTTATACGGGGTTGGGACCCAGTACTTC CASSLYGVGTQYF
. TRBJ1-4 once 13 TRBV6-6 TGTGCCAGCAGTTACTCGCTACGTGAAAAACTGTTTTTT CASSYSLREKLFF
. TRBJ2-5 . 12 TRBV11-2 TGTGCCAGCAGCTTAGATCCAGAGACCCAGTACTTC CASSLDPETQYF
TRBD1 TRBJ1-4 . 14 TRBV7-9 TGTGCCAGTAGGACTGACAGGGGTGGAGAAAAACTGTTTTTT CASRTDRGGEKLFF
TRBD2 TRBJ2-7 . 14 TRBV29-1 TGCAGCGTTGAAGGATCGCGGGAGGTTAACGAGCAGTACTTC CSVEGSREVNEQYF
TRBD1 TRBJ2-5 . 14 TRBV28 TGTGCCAGCCAAGTCGCGACAGGGACGAGGACCCAGTACTTC CASQVATGTRTQYF
. TRBJ1-1 . 13 TRBV29-1 TGCAGCGTTGTCCGGCTCCTGAACACTGAAGCTTTCTTT CSVVRLLNTEAFF
. TRBJ2-3 . 15 TRBV5-1 TGCGCCAGCAGCTTTTCGTGGGGGAGGACAGATACGCAGTATTTT CASSFSWGRTDTQYF
. TRBJ1-5 . 16 TRBV2 TGTGCCAGCACCATCCGCGGGCAACAGGGCCATCAGCCCCAGCATTTT CASTIRGQQGHQPQHF
. TRBJ1-4 . 10 TRBV30 TGTGCCTGGGGGTATGGCAAACTGTTTTTT CAWGYGKLFF
TRBD2 TRBJ2-1 . 14 TRBV5-1 TGCGCCAGCTCGCGGACTAGCGGGAACAATGAGCAGTTCTTC CASSRTSGNNEQFF
TRBD1 TRBJ2-1 . 16 TRBV7-2 TGTGCCAGCAGCTTAAGGGGGACAGGGGTTTACAATGAGCAGTTCTTC CASSLRGTGVYNEQFF
. TRBJ1-4 . 13 TRBV2 TGTGCCAGCCACCGGGTGGCGGCTGAAAAACTGTTTTTT CASHRVAAEKLFF